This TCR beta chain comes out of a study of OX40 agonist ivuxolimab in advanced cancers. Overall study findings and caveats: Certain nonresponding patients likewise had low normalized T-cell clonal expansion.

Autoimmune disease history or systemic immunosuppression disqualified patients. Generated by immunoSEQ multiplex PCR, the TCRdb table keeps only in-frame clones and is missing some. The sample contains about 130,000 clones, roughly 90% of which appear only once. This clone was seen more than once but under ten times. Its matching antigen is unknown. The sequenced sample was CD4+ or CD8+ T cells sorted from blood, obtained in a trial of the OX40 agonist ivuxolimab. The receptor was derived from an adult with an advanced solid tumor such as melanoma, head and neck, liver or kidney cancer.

The DNA of the CDR3 is TGCGCCAGCAGCCGGGGGCCTGGTCAAACAGTGTACGAGCAGTACTTC. It specifies CASSRGPGQTVYEQYF. V usage is TRBV4-1 and J usage is TRBJ2-7, with a weak D call TRBD1 (6 bases). This CDR3 is 16 amino acids long. Between the trimmed V and J ends, which lost 4 bases and 4 bases, there was a span of 20 bases. The germline V gene has CDR1 MGHRA and CDR2 YSYEKL.